This TCR beta chain was found in a study of blood T cell repertoires in COVID-19. Study summary: Samples came from the United States, Italy and Spain, spanning acute and convalescent COVID-19.

CDR1 MGHRA and CDR2 YSYEKL come from the germline V gene. V lost 4 bases and J lost 7; bases outside the gene matches: 9. The CDR3 consists of 14 residues. Seattle researchers signed up patients amid active infection and tracked them longitudinally. Original data processing: Counts of nucleated cells, estimated from reference gene primer amplification, were obtained. The table came from immunoSEQ multiplex PCR; TCRdb's copy has only in-frame clones and leaves some out. Clone size and V and J calls were adopted from that table, with D and trimming inferred from the DNA. The top ten hold 26% of the sample, which has about 52,000 clones, around 82% seen once.

The gene calls are TRBV4-1 and TRBJ2-7, with 8 bases fitting TRBD1. The sample taken for sequencing was peripheral blood. The sequence came from a woman of 80 years or more with COVID-19, enrolled during active disease. The CDR3 loop reads CASSRTGWATEQYF. The CDR3 DNA follows: TGCGCCAGCAGCCGGACAGGGTGGGCCACGGAGCAGTACTTC.